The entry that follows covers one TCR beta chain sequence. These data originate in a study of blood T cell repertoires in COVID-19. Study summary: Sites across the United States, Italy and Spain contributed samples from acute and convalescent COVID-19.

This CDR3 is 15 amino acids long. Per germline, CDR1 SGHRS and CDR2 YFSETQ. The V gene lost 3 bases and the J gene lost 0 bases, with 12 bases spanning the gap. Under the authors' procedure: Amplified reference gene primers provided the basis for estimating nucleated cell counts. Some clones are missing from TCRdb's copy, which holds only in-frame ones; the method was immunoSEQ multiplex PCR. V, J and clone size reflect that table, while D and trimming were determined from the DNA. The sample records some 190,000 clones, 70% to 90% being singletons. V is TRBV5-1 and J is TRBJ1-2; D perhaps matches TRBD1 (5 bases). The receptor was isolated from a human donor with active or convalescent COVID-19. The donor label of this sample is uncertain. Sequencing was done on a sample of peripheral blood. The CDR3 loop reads CASSSTGETNYGYTF. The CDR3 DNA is TGCGCCAGCAGCTCTACAGGAGAAACTAACTATGGCTACACCTTC.